The rows below give T cell receptor beta chains drawn from one sample of a study of human T cells and chemical hapten exposure. Using its own MiXCR run on the RACE reads, TCRdb lists one record per CDR3 protein. Of about 90,000 distinct CDR3 sequences in the sample, 10% are singletons; the top ten hold about 2.4%. This specimen was whole blood, taken in connection with sensitization to the hapten diphenylcyclopropenone (DPC). These receptors all come from a man between 40 and 49 years old with alopecia areata. Some clones in this sample may be carry-over from other donors' samples. The CDR3 runs from the conserved cysteine through the conserved F or W. D genes are given only for firm matches. Some rows mark clone size as missing; the rest say once, few, many or name a class of expanded clone.

d_call	j_call	clone_size	v_call	cdr3_aa	cdr3_nt
.	TRBJ2-1	few	TRBV28	CASSRILTADEQFF	TGTGCCAGCAGTCGGATATTAACAGCGGATGAGCAGTTCTTC
TRBD2	TRBJ2-3	.	TRBV6-5	CASRSRPGLTDTQYF	TGTGCCAGCAGGAGCCGTCCGGGACTAACAGATACGCAGTATTTT
.	TRBJ2-5	.	TRBV20-1	CSARTSQGSGETQYF	TGCAGTGCTCGTACTTCACAAGGGTCGGGAGAGACCCAGTACTTC
.	TRBJ1-2	many	TRBV29-1	CSVGHLDGYTF	TGCAGCGTTGGCCATCTTGATGGCTACACCTTC
.	TRBJ2-1	few	TRBV29-1	CSVGREVLFF	TGCAGCGTTGGCCGGGAAGTCTTGTTCTTC
.	TRBJ2-4	few	TRBV10-3	CAPGTPLAKNIQYF	TGTGCCCCCGGGACACCACTAGCCAAAAACATTCAGTACTTC
TRBD1	TRBJ1-5	few	TRBV27	CASSSDRGSNPQHF	TGTGCCAGCAGTTCGGACAGGGGTTCTAATCCCCAGCATTTT
.	TRBJ1-4	many	TRBV9	CASSVASANEKLFF	TGTGCCAGCAGCGTAGCGAGCGCTAATGAAAAACTGTTTTTT
.	TRBJ2-2	few	TRBV6-5	CASQGGPGELFF	TGTGCCAGCCAGGGGGGACCCGGGGAGCTGTTTTTT
.	TRBJ2-3	.	TRBV7-9	CASRDPGGQAQYF	TGTGCCAGCAGGGACCCCGGAGGGCAGGCGCAGTATTTT
TRBD2	TRBJ2-6	few	TRBV5-4	CASNSPPAGVSGANVLTF	TGTGCCAGCAACTCACCACCGGCGGGAGTATCTGGGGCCAACGTCCTGACTTTC
.	TRBJ2-7	few	TRBV28	CASRKQHSYEQYF	TGTGCCAGCAGGAAACAACACTCCTACGAGCAGTACTTC
.	TRBJ2-3	few	TRBV25-1	CASSPGSGFITQYF	TGTGCCAGCTCCCCGGGTAGCGGTTTCATTACGCAGTATTTT
TRBD2	TRBJ2-1	.	TRBV6-6	CASSDPGLAGYNEQFF	TGTGCCAGCAGTGACCCGGGACTAGCGGGGTACAATGAGCAGTTCTTC
.	TRBJ2-1	.	TRBV11-2	CASSLHGPLDNEQFF	TGTGCCAGCAGCTTACACGGGCCCCTTGACAATGAGCAGTTCTTC
.	TRBJ1-2	many	TRBV29-1	CSVPEGTYGYTF	TGCAGCGTTCCGGAGGGAACCTATGGCTACACCTTC
.	TRBJ2-3	few	TRBV20-1	CSASSRVDTQYF	TGCAGTGCTAGTAGTCGCGTGGATACGCAGTATTTT
.	TRBJ1-2	.	TRBV20-1	CSAPEPVIYGYTF	TGCAGTGCCCCAGAGCCAGTGATATATGGCTACACCTTC
.	TRBJ1-5	.	TRBV6-2/TRBV6-3	CASSFYSNQPQHF	TGTGCCAGCAGTTTCTATAGCAATCAGCCCCAGCATTTT
TRBD2	TRBJ2-5	.	TRBV5-1	CASSFQGLAGVSETQYF	TGCGCCAGCTCTTTCCAGGGACTAGCGGGAGTATCAGAGACCCAGTACTTC
TRBD1	TRBJ2-3	.	TRBV5-1	CASSSGTGTSTDTQYF	TGCGCCAGCAGCTCTGGGACAGGAACTAGCACAGATACGCAGTATTTT
TRBD2	TRBJ2-2	few	TRBV9	CASSPGLANTGELFF	TGTGCCAGCTCCCCGGGACTAGCGAACACCGGGGAGCTGTTTTTT
.	TRBJ2-3	.	TRBV20-1	CSARGTEDTQYF	TGCAGTGCTAGAGGGACTGAAGATACGCAGTATTTT
.	TRBJ2-3	many	TRBV6-4	CASSGRVGGDTQYF	TGTGCCAGCAGTGGTCGTGTTGGGGGAGATACGCAGTATTTT
TRBD2	TRBJ2-1	few	TRBV6-1	CASGRLAGRASYNEQFF	TGTGCCAGCGGCCGGCTAGCGGGGAGAGCCTCCTACAATGAGCAGTTCTTC
TRBD2	TRBJ2-1	many	TRBV20-1	CSAQAGASGRDPYNEQFF	TGCAGTGCTCAGGCGGGGGCTAGCGGGAGGGACCCCTACAATGAGCAGTTCTTC
TRBD2	TRBJ2-7	.	TRBV10-3	CATGGSSSYEQYF	TGTGCCACCGGGGGGTCAAGCTCCTACGAGCAGTACTTC
.	TRBJ2-5	many	TRBV12-3/TRBV12-4	CACPSWGEETQYF	TGTGCCTGCCCTTCTTGGGGGGAAGAGACCCAGTACTTC
TRBD1	TRBJ1-5	few	TRBV11-3	CASSLVTDRDNQPQHF	TGTGCCAGCAGCTTAGTCACCGACAGGGACAATCAGCCCCAGCATTTT
TRBD1	TRBJ2-1	few	TRBV5-1	CASSSGGSEQFF	TGCGCCAGCAGCTCAGGGGGCAGTGAGCAGTTCTTC
.	TRBJ1-1	.	TRBV6-2/TRBV6-3	CASSYLERTEAFF	TGTGCCAGCAGTTACCTGGAGAGGACTGAAGCTTTCTTT
TRBD1	TRBJ1-5	many	TRBV19	CASSSRQGLSNQPQHF	TGTGCCAGTAGTTCGCGACAGGGGCTTAGCAATCAGCCCCAGCATTTT
TRBD2	TRBJ2-1	few	TRBV4-3	CASSHSSGTSGVHNEQFF	TGCGCCAGCAGCCACTCCTCCGGGACTAGCGGGGTCCACAATGAGCAGTTCTTC
.	TRBJ2-1	.	TRBV6-2/TRBV6-3	CASSYSSSGGVYNEQFF	TGTGCCAGCAGTTACTCGAGCTCCGGGGGAGTATACAATGAGCAGTTCTTC
.	TRBJ2-7	.	TRBV10-2	CASSPGPGYEQYF	TGCGCCAGCTCTCCCGGCCCGGGCTACGAGCAGTACTTC
TRBD2	TRBJ2-2	few	TRBV19	CASSPGLAGYGELFF	TGTGCCAGTAGTCCCGGACTAGCGGGGTACGGGGAGCTGTTTTTT
.	TRBJ2-7	.	TRBV5-4	CASSLVGSGSYEQYF	TGTGCCAGCAGCTTGGTTGGGTCTGGGTCCTACGAGCAGTACTTC
TRBD1	TRBJ1-1	medium-sized	TRBV4-3	CASSTGVDTEAFF	TGCGCCAGCAGTACAGGGGTCGACACTGAAGCTTTCTTT
.	TRBJ2-1	.	TRBV9	CASSVSGNNYNEQFF	TGTGCCAGCAGCGTTAGCGGAAACAACTACAATGAGCAGTTCTTC
.	TRBJ1-5	.	TRBV18	CASSPPGGNSNQPQHF	TGTGCCAGCTCACCACCGGGGGGGAATAGCAATCAGCCCCAGCATTTT
TRBD2	TRBJ2-1	.	TRBV30	CAWRIAGAYNEQFF	TGTGCCTGGAGGATAGCGGGAGCCTATAATGAGCAGTTCTTC
.	TRBJ1-6	many	TRBV27	CAESGLGMYRYIASPLHF	TGTGCCGAATCGGGGCTTGGGATGTATCGGTATATAGCTTCACCCCTCCACTTT
.	TRBJ2-2	few	TRBV29-1	CSVEDRVTANTGELFF	TGCAGCGTTGAAGATCGGGTGACGGCGAACACCGGGGAGCTGTTTTTT
.	TRBJ2-3	many	TRBV6-6	CASKGADTQYF	TGTGCCAGCAAGGGCGCAGATACGCAGTATTTT
.	TRBJ1-4	.	TRBV18	CASSSGPNEKLFF	TGTGCCAGCTCATCGGGACCTAATGAAAAACTGTTTTTT
TRBD1	TRBJ2-1	many	TRBV9	CASSVSPGQGSNEQFF	TGTGCCAGCAGCGTATCCCCGGGACAGGGGTCCAATGAGCAGTTCTTC
TRBD1	TRBJ2-2	.	TRBV6-5	CASSYSEFQTDRGRAGELFF	TGTGCCAGCAGTTACTCGGAATTTCAGACGGACAGGGGGCGTGCCGGGGAGCTGTTTTTT
.	TRBJ2-7	.	TRBV29-1	CSVVRAWEQYF	TGCAGCGTTGTTAGGGCGTGGGAGCAGTACTTC
.	TRBJ1-2	.	TRBV3-1	CASSQDYRRGAHGYTF	TGTGCCAGCAGCCAAGATTATAGGAGGGGCGCCCATGGCTACACCTTC
.	TRBJ1-1	many	TRBV28	CAAQNSALEAFF	TGTGCCGCACAAAACTCTGCCCTCGAAGCTTTCTTT
TRBD2	TRBJ2-2	few	TRBV7-6	CASSPGLATTGELFF	TGTGCCAGCAGCCCCGGACTAGCTACCACCGGGGAGCTGTTTTTT
.	TRBJ2-1	.	TRBV5-6	CASSLGRARVYNEQFF	TGTGCCAGCAGCTTGGGGAGGGCTAGAGTCTACAATGAGCAGTTCTTC
.	TRBJ2-2	.	TRBV30	CAWSPGTVWAGELFF	TGTGCCTGGAGTCCAGGGACTGTCTGGGCCGGGGAGCTGTTTTTT
TRBD1	TRBJ1-3	few	TRBV13	CASSLGRTGSGNTIYF	TGTGCCAGCAGCTTAGGCCGGACAGGCTCTGGAAACACCATATATTTT
TRBD1	TRBJ2-7	few	TRBV7-9	CASSWDRGREQYF	TGTGCCAGCAGCTGGGACAGGGGGCGGGAGCAGTACTTC